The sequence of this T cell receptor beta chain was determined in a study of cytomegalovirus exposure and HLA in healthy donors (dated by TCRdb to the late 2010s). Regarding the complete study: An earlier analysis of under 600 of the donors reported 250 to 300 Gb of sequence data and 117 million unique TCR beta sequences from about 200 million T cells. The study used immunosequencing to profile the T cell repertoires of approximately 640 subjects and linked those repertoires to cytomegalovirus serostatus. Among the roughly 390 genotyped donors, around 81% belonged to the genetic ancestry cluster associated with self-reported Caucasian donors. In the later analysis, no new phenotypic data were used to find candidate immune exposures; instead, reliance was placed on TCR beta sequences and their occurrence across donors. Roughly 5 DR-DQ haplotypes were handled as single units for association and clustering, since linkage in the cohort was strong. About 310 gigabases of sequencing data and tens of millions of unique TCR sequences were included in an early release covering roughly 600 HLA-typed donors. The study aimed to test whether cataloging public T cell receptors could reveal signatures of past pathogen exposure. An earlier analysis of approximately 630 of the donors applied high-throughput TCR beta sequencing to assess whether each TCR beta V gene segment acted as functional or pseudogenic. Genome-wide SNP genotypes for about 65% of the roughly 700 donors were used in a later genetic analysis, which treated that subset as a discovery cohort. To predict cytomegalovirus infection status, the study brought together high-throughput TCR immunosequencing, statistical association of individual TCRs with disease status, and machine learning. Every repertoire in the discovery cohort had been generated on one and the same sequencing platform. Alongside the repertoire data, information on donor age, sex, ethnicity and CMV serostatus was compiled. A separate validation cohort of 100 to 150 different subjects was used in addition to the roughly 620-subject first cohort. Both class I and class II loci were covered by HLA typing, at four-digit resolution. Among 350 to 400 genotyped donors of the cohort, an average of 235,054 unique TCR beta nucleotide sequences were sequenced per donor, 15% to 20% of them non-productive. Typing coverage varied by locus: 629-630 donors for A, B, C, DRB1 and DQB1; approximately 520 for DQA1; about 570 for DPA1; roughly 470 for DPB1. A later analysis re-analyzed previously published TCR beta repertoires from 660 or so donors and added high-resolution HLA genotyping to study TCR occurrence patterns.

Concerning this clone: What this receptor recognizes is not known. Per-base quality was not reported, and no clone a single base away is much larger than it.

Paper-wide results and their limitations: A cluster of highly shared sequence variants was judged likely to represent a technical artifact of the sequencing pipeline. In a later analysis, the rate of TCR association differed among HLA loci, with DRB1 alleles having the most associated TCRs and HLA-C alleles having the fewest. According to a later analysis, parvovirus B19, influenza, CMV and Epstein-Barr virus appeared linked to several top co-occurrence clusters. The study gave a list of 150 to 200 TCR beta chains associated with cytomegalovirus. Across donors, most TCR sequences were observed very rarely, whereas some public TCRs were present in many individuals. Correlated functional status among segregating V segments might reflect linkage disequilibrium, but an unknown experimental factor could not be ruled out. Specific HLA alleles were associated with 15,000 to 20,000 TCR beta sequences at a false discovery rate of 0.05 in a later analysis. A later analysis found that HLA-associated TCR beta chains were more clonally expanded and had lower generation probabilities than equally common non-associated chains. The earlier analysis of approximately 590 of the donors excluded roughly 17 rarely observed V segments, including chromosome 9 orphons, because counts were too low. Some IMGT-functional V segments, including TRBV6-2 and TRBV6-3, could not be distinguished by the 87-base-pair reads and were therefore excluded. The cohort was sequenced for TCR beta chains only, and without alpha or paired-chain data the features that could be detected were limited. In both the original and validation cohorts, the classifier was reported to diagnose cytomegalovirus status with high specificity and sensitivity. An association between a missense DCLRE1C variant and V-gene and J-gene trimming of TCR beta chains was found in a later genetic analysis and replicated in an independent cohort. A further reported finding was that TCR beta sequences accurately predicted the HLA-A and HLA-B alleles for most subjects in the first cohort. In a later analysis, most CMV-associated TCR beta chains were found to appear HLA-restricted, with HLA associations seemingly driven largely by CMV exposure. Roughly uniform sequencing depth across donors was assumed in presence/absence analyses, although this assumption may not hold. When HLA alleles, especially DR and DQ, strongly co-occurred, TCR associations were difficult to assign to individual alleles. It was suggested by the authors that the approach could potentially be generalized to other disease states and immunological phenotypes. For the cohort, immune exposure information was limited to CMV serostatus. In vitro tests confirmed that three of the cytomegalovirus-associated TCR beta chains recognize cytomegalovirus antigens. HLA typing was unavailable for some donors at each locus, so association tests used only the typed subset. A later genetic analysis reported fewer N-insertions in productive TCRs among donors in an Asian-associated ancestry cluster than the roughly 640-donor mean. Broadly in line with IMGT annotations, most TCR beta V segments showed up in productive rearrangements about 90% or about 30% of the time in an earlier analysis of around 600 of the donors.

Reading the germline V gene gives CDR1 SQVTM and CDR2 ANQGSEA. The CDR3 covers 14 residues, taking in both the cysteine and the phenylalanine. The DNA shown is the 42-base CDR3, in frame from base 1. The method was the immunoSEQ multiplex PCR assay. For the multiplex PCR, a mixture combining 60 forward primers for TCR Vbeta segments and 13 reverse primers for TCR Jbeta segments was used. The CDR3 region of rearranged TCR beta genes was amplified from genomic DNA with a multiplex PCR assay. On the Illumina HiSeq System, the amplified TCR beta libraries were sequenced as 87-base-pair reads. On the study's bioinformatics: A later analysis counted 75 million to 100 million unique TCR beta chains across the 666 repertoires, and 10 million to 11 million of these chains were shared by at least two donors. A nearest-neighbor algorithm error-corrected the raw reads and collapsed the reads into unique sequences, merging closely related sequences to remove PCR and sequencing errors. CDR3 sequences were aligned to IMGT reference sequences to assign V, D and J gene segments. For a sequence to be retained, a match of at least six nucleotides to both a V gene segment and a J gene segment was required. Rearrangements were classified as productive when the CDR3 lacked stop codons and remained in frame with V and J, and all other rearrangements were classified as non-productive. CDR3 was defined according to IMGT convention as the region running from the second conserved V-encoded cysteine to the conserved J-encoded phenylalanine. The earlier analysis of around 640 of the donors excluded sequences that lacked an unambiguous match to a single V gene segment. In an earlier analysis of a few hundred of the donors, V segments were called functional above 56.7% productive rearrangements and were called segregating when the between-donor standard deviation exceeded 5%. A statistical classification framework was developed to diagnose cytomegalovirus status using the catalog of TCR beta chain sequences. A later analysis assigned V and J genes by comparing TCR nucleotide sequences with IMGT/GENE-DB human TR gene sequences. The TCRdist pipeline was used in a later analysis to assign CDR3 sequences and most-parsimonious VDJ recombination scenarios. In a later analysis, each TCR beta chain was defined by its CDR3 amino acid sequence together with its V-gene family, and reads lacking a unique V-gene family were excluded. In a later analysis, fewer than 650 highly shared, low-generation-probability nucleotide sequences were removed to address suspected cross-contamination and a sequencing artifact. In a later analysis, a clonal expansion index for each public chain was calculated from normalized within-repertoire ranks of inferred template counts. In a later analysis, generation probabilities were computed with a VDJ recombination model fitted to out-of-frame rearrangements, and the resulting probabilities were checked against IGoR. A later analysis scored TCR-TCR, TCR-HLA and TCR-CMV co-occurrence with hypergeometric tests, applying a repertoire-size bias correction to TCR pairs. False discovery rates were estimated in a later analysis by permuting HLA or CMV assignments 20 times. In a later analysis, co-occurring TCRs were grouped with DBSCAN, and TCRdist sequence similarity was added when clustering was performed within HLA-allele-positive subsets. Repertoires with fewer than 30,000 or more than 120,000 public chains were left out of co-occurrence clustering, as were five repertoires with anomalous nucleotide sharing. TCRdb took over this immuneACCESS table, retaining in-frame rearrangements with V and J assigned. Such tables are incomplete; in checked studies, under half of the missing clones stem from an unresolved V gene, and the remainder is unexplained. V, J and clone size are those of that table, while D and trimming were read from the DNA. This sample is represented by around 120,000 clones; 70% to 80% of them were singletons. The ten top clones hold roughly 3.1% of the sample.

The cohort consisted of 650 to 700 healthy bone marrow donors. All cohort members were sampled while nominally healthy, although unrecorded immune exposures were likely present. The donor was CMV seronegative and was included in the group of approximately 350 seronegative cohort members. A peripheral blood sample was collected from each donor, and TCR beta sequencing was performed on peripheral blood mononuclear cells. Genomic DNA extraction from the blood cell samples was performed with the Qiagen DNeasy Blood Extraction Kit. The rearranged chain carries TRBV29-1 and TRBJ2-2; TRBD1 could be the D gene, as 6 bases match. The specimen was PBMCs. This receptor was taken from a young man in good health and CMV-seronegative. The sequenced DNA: TGCAGTGGGAAGGGGGAGCGAGGGACCGGGGAGCTGTTTTTT. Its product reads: CSGKGERGTGELFF.